This is a list of T cell receptor beta chains from one sample in a study of cytomegalovirus exposure and HLA in healthy donors. The assay was immunoSEQ multiplex PCR, and TCRdb's table has in-frame clones only and misses some. The table records 95,000 to 150,000 clones, around four fifths of them present only once. The sample consisted of PBMCs. The receptors here all came from a woman between 40 and 55 years old in good health and CMV-seropositive. CDR3s include the opening cysteine and the closing phenylalanine or tryptophan. Fields, in order: J gene, CDR3 length, V gene, clone size, D gene, CDR3 DNA, CDR3 protein. D genes are given only for firm matches. Size tells how often a clone was seen (once, few, many) or the class of an expanded clone, and some rows leave it out.

TRBJ1-2	14	TRBV9	NA	TRBD1	TGTGCCAGCAGCCCGCCCGGGACAGGCTATGGCTACACCTTC	CASSPPGTGYGYTF
TRBJ2-2	16	TRBV7-3	NA	TRBD2	TGTGCCAGCAGCTTAATAGCTAGCGGTGGCACCGGGGAGCTGTTTTTT	CASSLIASGGTGELFF
TRBJ1-1	19	TRBV12-2	few	NA	TGTGCAAGTCGCTTAGGGGAGACAGGCCTGATGGATTTTGGCGCTGAAGCTTTCTTT	CASRLGETGLMDFGAEAFF
TRBJ1-2	15	TRBV6-5	NA	TRBD1	TGTGCCAGCAGTACCGACAGGGGGGCTAACTATGGCTACACCTTC	CASSTDRGANYGYTF
TRBJ1-5	14	TRBV7-9	NA	TRBD1	TGTGCCAGCAGCCCCGGACAGGGATCCCAGCCCCAGCATTTT	CASSPGQGSQPQHF
TRBJ1-2	13	TRBV7-3	NA	NA	TGTGCCAGCAGTTTGAGGAGGGGTCTGGGCTACACCTTC	CASSLRRGLGYTF
TRBJ2-4	13	TRBV9	NA	TRBD1	TGTGCCAGCAGCTCCGGGACAGGAAACATTCAGTACTTC	CASSSGTGNIQYF
TRBJ1-4	13	TRBV7-2	NA	TRBD1	TGTGCCAGCAGCTTAGAGGTTCGGACAGGACTGTTTTTT	CASSLEVRTGLFF
TRBJ2-7	16	TRBV5-1	NA	TRBD1	TGCGCCAGCAGCTTTACACCGGGACAGGGATCCTACGAGCAGTACTTC	CASSFTPGQGSYEQYF
TRBJ1-5	17	TRBV4-2	NA	TRBD1	TGTGCCAGCCCCGACTTAGACCGGGACAGGGGCTGCCCGTCCCAGCATTTT	CASPDLDRDRGCPSQHF
TRBJ2-1	15	TRBV6-5	NA	TRBD2	TGTGCCAGCAGTTTGGAGGCTAGCGGGAATAATGAGCAGTTCTTC	CASSLEASGNNEQFF
TRBJ1-1	13	TRBV15	NA	NA	TGTGCCACCAGTCGGCGGACGGAGGATGAAGCTTTCTTT	CATSRRTEDEAFF
TRBJ1-1	15	TRBV6-6	NA	TRBD1	TGTGCCAGCAGAAGACAGGGAGACATGAACACTGAAGCTTTCTTT	CASRRQGDMNTEAFF
TRBJ1-5	16	TRBV19	NA	NA	TGTGCCAGTAGCCTTCTAGGGCCGGGAAGCAATCAGCCCCAGCATTTT	CASSLLGPGSNQPQHF
TRBJ2-3	14	TRBV19	once	NA	TGTGCCAGTAGTGTTGGAGCGGCCACAGATACGCAGTATTTT	CASSVGAATDTQYF
TRBJ1-2	13	TRBV28	few	NA	TGTGCCAGCAGCCTTGACGAGGACTATGGCTACACCTTC	CASSLDEDYGYTF
TRBJ2-5	15	TRBV4-1	NA	NA	TGCGCCAGCAGCCAAGATTTGGCAGTTGGCGAGACCCAGTACTTC	CASSQDLAVGETQYF
TRBJ1-1	12	TRBV29-1	NA	NA	TGCAGCGTTGGTCAGGGTCACACTGAAGCTTTCTTT	CSVGQGHTEAFF
TRBJ2-3	12	TRBV5-8	NA	NA	TGTGCCAGCAGCCGAGGCCCAGATACGCAGTATTTT	CASSRGPDTQYF
TRBJ2-7	16	TRBV4-1	NA	TRBD2	TGCGCCAGCAGCCTCCTCACTAGCGGGAGGGTAGACGAGCAGTACTTC	CASSLLTSGRVDEQYF
TRBJ1-2	17	TRBV11-2	NA	NA	TGTGCCAGCAGCCCAGTCGTGGGGGCTCTAGCTAACTATGGCTACACCTTC	CASSPVVGALANYGYTF
TRBJ1-3	15	TRBV5-6	NA	NA	TGTGCCAGCAGCGGGGAACAGGGCCCTAGAAACACCATATATTTT	CASSGEQGPRNTIYF
TRBJ1-4	16	TRBV5-1	once	NA	TGCGCCAGCAGCTTGGCCCCGGGGGGCTTAAATGAAAAACTGTTTTTT	CASSLAPGGLNEKLFF
TRBJ1-5	13	TRBV29-1	NA	NA	TGCAGCGTACTTACTGGTAGCAATCAGCCCCAGCATTTT	CSVLTGSNQPQHF
TRBJ2-7	18	TRBV4-3	NA	TRBD2	TGCGCCAGCAGCCAAGAGTCTAGCGGGAGTCTGGCATCGGTCGAGCAGTACTTC	CASSQESSGSLASVEQYF
TRBJ1-3	15	TRBV5-1	NA	NA	TGCGCCAGCAGCTCCCAGGGGTCGTCTGGAAACACCATATATTTT	CASSSQGSSGNTIYF
TRBJ1-6	17	TRBV4-3	NA	NA	TGCGCCAGCAGCCAAGATGGCTCGGCAGGGATAAATTCACCCCTCCACTTT	CASSQDGSAGINSPLHF
TRBJ2-2	16	TRBV9	NA	TRBD2	TGTGCCAGCAGCGTAGCGCTAGCGGGAGGCACCGGGGAGCTGTTTTTT	CASSVALAGGTGELFF
TRBJ2-7	15	TRBV27	NA	TRBD1	TGTGCCAGCGGGGCGGCACAGGGGAGTAAGTACGAGCAGTACTTC	CASGAAQGSKYEQYF
TRBJ2-7	15	TRBV19	NA	TRBD2	TGTGCCAGTAGGCGGACTAGCGGGAGAACCTACGAGCAGTACTTC	CASRRTSGRTYEQYF
TRBJ1-3	15	TRBV19	NA	NA	TGTGCCAGTAGCTCTGGGACACCGCCGGGGCACACCATATATTTT	CASSSGTPPGHTIYF
TRBJ2-1	13	TRBV10-2	NA	TRBD2	TGCGCCAGCTCGAGCGGGAGGTACAATGAGCAGTTCTTC	CASSSGRYNEQFF
TRBJ2-3	13	TRBV29-1	NA	NA	TGCAGCGTTCCTGCCTCCCCGGGAGATACGCAGTATTTT	CSVPASPGDTQYF
TRBJ1-4	15	TRBV6-5	NA	NA	TGTGCCAGCAGTCCGACTGACAGAACCCACGAAAAACTGTTTTTT	CASSPTDRTHEKLFF
TRBJ1-4	15	TRBV5-5	NA	TRBD1	TGTGCCAGCAGCTTGGGACAGGGCGTCAATGAAAAACTGTTTTTT	CASSLGQGVNEKLFF
TRBJ1-6	15	TRBV6-1	NA	NA	TGTGCCAGCAGCCTTGGGGCAGGAGACAATTCACCCCTCCACTTT	CASSLGAGDNSPLHF
TRBJ1-2	13	TRBV19	NA	NA	TGTGCCAGTAGTATTGGACAAGCCTATGGCTACACCTTC	CASSIGQAYGYTF
TRBJ2-7	15	TRBV7-2	NA	TRBD2	TGTGCCAGCAGCCTCGGACTAGCGGGAAACTACGAGCAGTACTTC	CASSLGLAGNYEQYF
TRBJ2-5	14	TRBV28	NA	TRBD2	TGTGCCAGCAGTCAAGCGGGACCTCAAGAGACCCAGTACTTC	CASSQAGPQETQYF
TRBJ2-3	14	TRBV6-1	NA	TRBD2	TGTGCCAGCACCGGACTAGCGGATACAGATACGCAGTATTTT	CASTGLADTDTQYF
TRBJ2-3	15	TRBV11-3	NA	NA	TGTGCCAGCAGCCCCACCAGAGGGAGCGCAGATACGCAGTATTTT	CASSPTRGSADTQYF
TRBJ2-1	14	TRBV12-5	NA	NA	TGTGCTAGTAGCAAGGGGGAGGGCCGGCATGAGCAGTTCTTC	CASSKGEGRHEQFF
TRBJ2-1	16	TRBV10-3	few	NA	TGTGCCATCAGTCGGATAGCGGAAAACATCTTCAATGAGCAGTTCTTC	CAISRIAENIFNEQFF
TRBJ2-7	13	TRBV7-2	NA	NA	TGTGCCAGCAGCCTGGGCCAGGCCGACGAGCAGTACTTC	CASSLGQADEQYF
TRBJ1-5	13	TRBV19	NA	NA	TGTGCCAGTAACGATCCGCCGGATCAGCCCCAGCATTTT	CASNDPPDQPQHF
TRBJ2-7	14	TRBV27	NA	NA	TGTGCCAGCAGTTTATCGTCGGACAGCTACGAGCAGTACTTC	CASSLSSDSYEQYF
TRBJ2-1	16	TRBV9	NA	NA	TGTGCCAGCAGCGCGGGACATCTCACGACTTACAATGAGCAGTTCTTC	CASSAGHLTTYNEQFF
TRBJ1-5	15	TRBV6-1	NA	NA	TGTGCCAGCAGCCCGATGGACAGTAGCAATCAGCCCCAGCATTTT	CASSPMDSSNQPQHF
TRBJ2-7	13	TRBV13	once	NA	TGTGCCAGCAGCCGAGACGGGGCCTACGAGCAGTACTTC	CASSRDGAYEQYF
TRBJ2-7	18	TRBV7-2	NA	TRBD2	TGTGCCAGCAGCTTAGTGGCAGGTAGCGGGAGTTATATCAACGAGCAGTACTTC	CASSLVAGSGSYINEQYF
TRBJ1-1	15	TRBV21-1	NA	NA	TGTGCCAGCAGCTGCCTAGAGCAGCCGTACACTGAAGCTTTCTTT	CASSCLEQPYTEAFF
TRBJ1-1	14	TRBV13	NA	NA	TGTGCCAGCAGCTTAAGTTCAGTCCACACTGAAGCTTTCTTT	CASSLSSVHTEAFF
TRBJ2-7	16	TRBV10-2	NA	TRBD1	TGCGCCAGCAGTGAGCCGGAGGGGACAGGGGGCTACGAGCAGTACTTC	CASSEPEGTGGYEQYF
TRBJ1-1	16	TRBV11-2	NA	TRBD1	TGTGCCAGCAGCACTCGACAGGGAGTGACAAACACTGAAGCTTTCTTT	CASSTRQGVTNTEAFF
TRBJ2-7	13	TRBV2	NA	NA	TGTGCCAGCAGTGAATTAGCTTCCTACGAGCAGTACTTC	CASSELASYEQYF